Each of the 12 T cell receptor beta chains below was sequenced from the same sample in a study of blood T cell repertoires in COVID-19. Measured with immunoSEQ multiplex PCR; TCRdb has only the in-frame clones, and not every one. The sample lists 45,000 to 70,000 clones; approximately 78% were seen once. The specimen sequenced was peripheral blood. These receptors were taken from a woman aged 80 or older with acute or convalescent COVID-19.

Written as DNA, the CDR3 is TGTGCCAGCAGCCAAGGCGGTCGAACCCTACGAAACAATGAGCAGTTCTTC. Protein product: CASSQGGRTLRNNEQFF. The chain is built from TRBV14 and TRBJ2-1; D unclear. Trimming shortened V by 1 base and J by 5 bases, and 18 bases separated the two germline ends. This CDR3 has 17 amino acids. From germline, CDR1 is SGHDN and CDR2 FVKESK.

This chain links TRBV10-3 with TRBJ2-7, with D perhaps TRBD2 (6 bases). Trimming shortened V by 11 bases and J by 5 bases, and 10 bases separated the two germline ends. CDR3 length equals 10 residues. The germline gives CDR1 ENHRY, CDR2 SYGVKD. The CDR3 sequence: CASGVDEQYF. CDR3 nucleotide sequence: TGTGCCTCGGGGGTTGACGAGCAGTACTTC.

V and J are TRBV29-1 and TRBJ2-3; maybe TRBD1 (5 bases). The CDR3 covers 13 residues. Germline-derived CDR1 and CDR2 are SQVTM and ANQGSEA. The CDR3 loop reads CSVRGWSTDTQYF. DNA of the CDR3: TGCAGTGTTAGGGGTTGGAGCACAGATACGCAGTATTTT.

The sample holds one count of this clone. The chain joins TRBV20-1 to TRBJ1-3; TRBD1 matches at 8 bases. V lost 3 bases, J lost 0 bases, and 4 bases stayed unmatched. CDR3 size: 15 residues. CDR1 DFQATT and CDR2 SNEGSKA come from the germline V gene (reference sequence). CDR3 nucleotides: TGCAGTGCTAGTCGGGACAGGATCTCTGGAAACACCATATATTTT. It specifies CSASRDRISGNTIYF.

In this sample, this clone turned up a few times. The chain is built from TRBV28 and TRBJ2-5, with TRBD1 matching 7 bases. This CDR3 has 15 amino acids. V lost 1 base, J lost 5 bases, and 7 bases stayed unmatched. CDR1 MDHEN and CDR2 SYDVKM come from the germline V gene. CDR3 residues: CASSLYPGGSETQYF. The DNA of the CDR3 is TGTGCCAGCAGTTTATACCCAGGGGGTTCCGAGACCCAGTACTTC.

The CDR3 nucleotides read TGTGCCAGCAGCCCAACTAGCGGGGAGAACACCGGGGAGCTGTTTTTT. Protein: CASSPTSGENTGELFF. This chain links TRBV27 with TRBJ2-2; TRBD2 matches 10 bases. Germline V gene lookup returns CDR1 MNHEY and CDR2 SMNVEV (reference sequence). Trimming took 6 bases from V and 1 from J; bases not matched to a gene: 5. The CDR3 consists of 16 residues.

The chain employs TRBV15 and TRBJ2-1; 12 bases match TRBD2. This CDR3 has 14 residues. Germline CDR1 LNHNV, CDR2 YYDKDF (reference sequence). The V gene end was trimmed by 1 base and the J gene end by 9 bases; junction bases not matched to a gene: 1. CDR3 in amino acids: CATSRGTSGAEQFF. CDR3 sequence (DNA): TGTGCCACCAGCAGAGGGACTAGCGGGGCTGAGCAGTTCTTC.

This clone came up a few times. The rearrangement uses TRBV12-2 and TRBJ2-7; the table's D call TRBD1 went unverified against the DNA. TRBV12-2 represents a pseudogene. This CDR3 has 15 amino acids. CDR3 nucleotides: TGTGCAAGTCGCTTAAGCGGACAGCTACGCTACGAGCAGTACTTC. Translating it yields CASRLSGQLRYEQYF.

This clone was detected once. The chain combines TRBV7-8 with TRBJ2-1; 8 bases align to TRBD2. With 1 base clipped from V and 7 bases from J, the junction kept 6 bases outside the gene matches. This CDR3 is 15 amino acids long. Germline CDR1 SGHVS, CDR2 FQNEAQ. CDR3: CASSLVQGTRNEQFF. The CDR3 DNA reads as TGTGCCAGCAGCTTAGTACAAGGGACTAGGAATGAGCAGTTCTTC. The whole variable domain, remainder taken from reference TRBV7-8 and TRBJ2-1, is GAGVSQSPRYKVAKRGQDVALRCDPISGHVSLFWYQQALGQGPEFLTYFQNEAQLDKSGLPSDRFFAERPEGSVSTLKIQRTQQEDSAVYLCASSLVQGTRNEQFFGPGTRLTVL.

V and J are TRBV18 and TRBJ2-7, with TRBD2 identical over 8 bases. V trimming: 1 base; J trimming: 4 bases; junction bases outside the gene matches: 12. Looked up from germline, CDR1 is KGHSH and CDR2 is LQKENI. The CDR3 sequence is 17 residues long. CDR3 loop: CASSPQQASGGVYEQYF. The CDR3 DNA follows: TGTGCCAGCTCACCACAGCAAGCAAGCGGGGGTGTATACGAGCAGTACTTC.

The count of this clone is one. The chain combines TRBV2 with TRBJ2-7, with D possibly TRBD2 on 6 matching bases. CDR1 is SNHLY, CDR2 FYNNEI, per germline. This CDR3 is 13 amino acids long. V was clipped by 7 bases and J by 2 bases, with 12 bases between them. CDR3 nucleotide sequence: TGTGCCAGCACTAGGGACTCGACCTACGAGCAGTACTTC. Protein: CASTRDSTYEQYF.

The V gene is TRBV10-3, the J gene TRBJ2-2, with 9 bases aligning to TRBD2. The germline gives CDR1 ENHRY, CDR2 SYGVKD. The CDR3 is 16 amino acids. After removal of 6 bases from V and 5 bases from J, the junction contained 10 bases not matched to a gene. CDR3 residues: CAIRPIAGVATGELFF. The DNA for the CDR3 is TGTGCCATCAGGCCTATAGCGGGAGTGGCGACCGGGGAGCTGTTTTTT.